One sample yielded the 32 T cell receptor beta chains listed below, sequenced in a study of radiotherapy plus CTLA-4 blockade in lung cancer. Generated by immunoSEQ multiplex PCR, the TCRdb table keeps only in-frame clones and is missing some. Altogether some 66,000 clones are present, about four fifths being singletons, with the ten largest covering 4% to 5%. The specimen comprised peripheral blood, sampled from a patient treated with radiotherapy plus ipilimumab. The source is a human donor with non-small cell lung cancer who had a partial response to radiotherapy plus ipilimumab.

This chain uses TRBV18 with TRBJ1-5, with D maybe TRBD1 (5 bases). Deletions cut 6 bases from V and 0 bases from J, with 12 bases between. The CDR3 runs to 15 residues. CDR1 and CDR2 (germline): KGHSH, LQKENI. The CDR3, as DNA: TGTGCCAGCTCCCAAGACAGCCTTAGCAATCAGCCCCAGCATTTT. This sequence encodes CASSQDSLSNQPQHF.

J is TRBJ2-2 and V is TRBV7-9, with a weak D call TRBD1 (7 bases). The CDR3 has 19 residues. Trimming shortened V by 5 bases and J by 1 base, and 23 bases separated the two germline ends. Germline V CDR1 and CDR2: SEHNR, FQNEAQ (reference sequence). Here the CDR3 reads CASSKTFWRGQQNTGELFF. In nucleotides, the CDR3 is TGTGCCAGCAGCAAGACGTTCTGGAGGGGACAGCAGAACACCGGGGAGCTGTTTTTT.

Only a few counts were recorded for this clone. The chain combines TRBV30 with TRBJ1-1, with unresolved D. This CDR3 region has 13 residues. Looked up from germline, CDR1 is GTSNPN and CDR2 is SVGIG (reference sequence). V lost 3 bases to trimming and J lost 5 bases, with 13 bases between them. The CDR3 reads CAWRTAEETEAFF. The CDR3 DNA follows: TGTGCCTGGAGAACGGCCGAGGAAACTGAAGCTTTCTTT.

The chain recombines TRBV29-1 with TRBJ2-3; 7 nucleotides line up with TRBD1. V lost 7 bases, J lost 4 bases, and 8 bases stayed unmatched. Germline V gene lookup returns CDR1 SQVTM and CDR2 ANQGSEA. The CDR3 is 13 amino acids. CDR3 in amino acids: CSAGPRGPDTQYF. In DNA, the CDR3 is TGCAGCGCCGGGCCTAGGGGGCCAGATACGCAGTATTTT.

The J gene is TRBJ1-1, the V gene TRBV25-1; 7 bases fit TRBD1. Germline CDR1 MGHDK, CDR2 SYGVNS. V was pared by 6 bases and J by 7 bases, with 14 bases of the junction left unmatched. The CDR3 has 15 amino acids. CDR3 sequence reads: CASRPPNTGVGEAFF. In DNA form, the CDR3 reads TGTGCCAGCAGGCCCCCCAATACAGGGGTAGGTGAAGCTTTCTTT.

The table lists this clone with many counts. This chain connects TRBV6-4 to TRBJ1-2; TRBD1 matches 7 bases. The germline V gene has CDR1 MRHNA and CDR2 SNTAGT. The V gene end was trimmed by 0 bases and the J gene end by 6 bases; junction bases not matched to a gene: 7. The CDR3 sequence is 15 residues long. The CDR3 DNA reads TGTGCCAGCAGTGACTCGTTAGGGGGCGCGGATGGCTACACCTTC. Translating gives CASSDSLGGADGYTF.

The chain joins TRBV25-1 to TRBJ1-4, with 7 bases identical to TRBD1. J was trimmed by 2 bases and V by 2 bases; bases with no gene match: 2. CDR3 length: 15 residues. In germline, CDR1 is MGHDK, CDR2 SYGVNS. CDR3 DNA sequence: TGTGCCAGCAGTGAAGAGGGACAGACTAATGAAAAACTGTTTTTT. This codes for CASSEEGQTNEKLFF.

The rearrangement uses TRBV4-1 and TRBJ1-3; D unresolved. V was shortened by 1 base and J by 2 bases, with 9 bases between the two germline ends. CDR3 length: 15 amino acids. Per the germline V gene, CDR1 is MGHRA and CDR2 is YSYEKL. As DNA, the CDR3 is TGCGCCAGCAGCCAAGCGCGGGTGGCTGGAAACACCATATATTTT. This codes for CASSQARVAGNTIYF.

The gene calls are TRBV15 and TRBJ1-1; D may be TRBD1 (6 bases). CDR3 length: 16 residues. V was pared by 0 bases and J by 0 bases, with 11 bases between. Germline CDR1 and CDR2: LNHNV and YYDKDF (reference sequence). The CDR3 coding sequence is TGTGCCACCAGCAGAGATCGTACAGGGATGAACACTGAAGCTTTCTTT. This gives the protein CATSRDRTGMNTEAFF.

The chain combines TRBV7-2 with TRBJ1-1, with 7 bases lining up with TRBD1. Germline V lookup: CDR1 SGHTA, CDR2 FQGNSA. V was clipped by 1 base and J by 4 bases; unmatched bases: 12. The CDR3 totals 17 residues. CDR3 nucleotide sequence: TGTGCCAGCAGCTTAGTTGGACGGACAGGCGAGGGCACTGAAGCTTTCTTT. Its protein product is CASSLVGRTGEGTEAFF.

This chain connects TRBV7-3 to TRBJ2-5; D might be TRBD2 (5 bases). Germline-derived CDR1 and CDR2 are SGHTA and FQGTGA. The CDR3 spans 15 residues. V was clipped by 1 base and J by 1 base, with 10 bases between them. The CDR3 nucleotides read TGTGCCAGCAGCTTAAGATCGGACTCCCAAGAGACCCAGTACTTC. As protein: CASSLRSDSQETQYF.

The chain employs TRBV6-5 and TRBJ2-7; the match to TRBD2 covers 11 bases. V gave up 5 bases and J gave up 6 bases; unmatched junction bases: 3. Germline CDR1 reads MNHEY; CDR2 reads SVGAGI. The CDR3 totals 13 residues. DNA of the CDR3: TGTGCCAGCAGTCGAACTAGCGGGAGCGAGCAGTACTTC. It specifies CASSRTSGSEQYF.

The chain couples TRBV6-6 to TRBJ1-5; a possible D gene is TRBD1 (6 bases). There are 15 residues in the CDR3. CDR1 is MNHNY, CDR2 SVGAGI, per germline (reference sequence). With 2 bases removed from V and 1 base from J, the gap between germline ends came to 9 bases. The CDR3 sequence is CASSYLDRSNQPQHF. In DNA form, the CDR3 reads TGTGCCAGCAGTTACCTGGACAGAAGCAATCAGCCCCAGCATTTT.

V and J are TRBV18 and TRBJ1-2; D is possibly TRBD1 (6 bases). CDR1 KGHSH and CDR2 LQKENI come from the germline V gene. V was shortened by 3 bases and J by 1 base, with 12 bases between the two germline ends. The CDR3 length is 15 residues. The CDR3 here is CASSPGADVNYGYTF. The DNA of the CDR3 is TGTGCCAGCTCACCGGGGGCAGACGTTAACTATGGCTACACCTTC.

The V gene is TRBV2, the J gene TRBJ1-1, with D perhaps matching TRBD1 (5 bases). The V gene's germline CDR1 is SNHLY and CDR2 FYNNEI. There are 14 residues in the CDR3. Deletions cut 4 bases from V and 9 bases from J, with 18 bases between. The CDR3, as DNA: TGTGCCAGCAGTGGGGGGGAGGGCGGGTTACAAGCTTTCTTT. Protein product: CASSGGEGGLQAFF.

The V call is TRBV2, the J call TRBJ2-7; 10 bases are shared with TRBD2. V gave up 3 bases and J gave up 3 bases; unmatched junction bases: 5. The CDR3 contains 15 residues. Germline V gives CDR1 SNHLY, CDR2 FYNNEI. CDR3 in DNA: TGTGCCAGCAGTGATAGTACTAGCGGGATCTACGAGCAGTACTTC. It yields the protein CASSDSTSGIYEQYF.

This clone occurred a few times. V gene TRBV7-8 combines with J gene TRBJ2-1, with D maybe TRBD2 (6 bases). Germline assignment: CDR1 SGHVS and CDR2 FQNEAQ. The length of the CDR3 is 15 residues. V lost 5 bases and J lost 6, with 17 bases in between. The CDR3 loop is CASSDSIRDSNEQFF. Written as DNA, the CDR3 is TGTGCCAGCAGCGATTCAATCCGGGACTCCAATGAGCAGTTCTTC.

The chain links TRBV7-9 to TRBJ1-2, with 8 bases aligning to TRBD1. The J segment lost 7 bases and the V segment lost 5 bases, leaving 6 bases of the junction unmatched. The CDR3 covers 13 residues. Germline values: CDR1 SEHNR, CDR2 FQNEAQ (reference sequence). The CDR3 bases are TGTGCCAGCAGCCAAACTACAGGGGGTGGCTACACCTTC. It yields the protein CASSQTTGGGYTF.

The chain links TRBV6-6 to TRBJ2-3; a weak D match, TRBD1 (6 bases). CDR3 length: 12 amino acids. Between the trimmed V and J ends, which lost 5 bases and 7 bases, there was a span of 10 bases. Germline CDR1 reads MNHNY; CDR2 reads SVGAGI (reference sequence). CDR3 in DNA: TGTGCCAGCAGTCCCGGGACATATACGCAGTATTTT. Protein product: CASSPGTYTQYF.

J is TRBJ2-2 and V is TRBV29-1; 10 bases match TRBD1. This CDR3 is 14 amino acids long. Losses at the gene ends were 7 bases for V and 7 bases for J; bases not matched to a gene: 9. The germline V gene encodes CDR1 SQVTM and CDR2 ANQGSEA. Here the CDR3 DNA reads TGCAGCGCGAGGGACAGGGGTAGGATCGGGGAGCTGTTTTTT. The encoded protein is CSARDRGRIGELFF.

This chain uses TRBV7-2 with TRBJ1-1; the D is unclear. CDR1 and CDR2 (germline): SGHTA, FQGNSA. Trimming took off 4 bases at V and 2 bases at J, with 8 bases between the two ends. There are 13 residues in the CDR3. The CDR3 sequence: CASSSRTNTEAFF. CDR3 coding DNA: TGTGCCAGCAGCTCGCGAACTAACACTGAAGCTTTCTTT.

This sequence joins TRBV10-1 and TRBJ2-1; 7 positions agree with TRBD2. J was trimmed by 7 bases and V by 4 bases; bases with no gene match: 7. CDR3 length: 14 amino acids. Germline lookup yields CDR1 WNHNN and CDR2 SYGVQD (reference sequence). The DNA for the CDR3 is TGCGCCAGCAGTGTACGGGGGGTCGGAAATGAGCAGTTCTTC. Its protein product is CASSVRGVGNEQFF.

The J gene is TRBJ2-1, the V gene TRBV15, with 9 positions matching TRBD1. CDR3 length: 16 residues. Per germline, CDR1 LNHNV and CDR2 YYDKDF (reference sequence). J gave up 9 bases and V 4 bases, and 13 bases lay outside the gene matches. The CDR3: CATSKTTGTGYVEQFF. CDR3 DNA sequence: TGTGCCACCAGCAAAACCACCGGGACAGGGTATGTTGAGCAGTTCTTC.

This chain links TRBV28 with TRBJ1-2; 9 bases map to TRBD1. This CDR3 has 13 amino acids. The V gene's germline CDR1 is MDHEN and CDR2 SYDVKM. V gave up 5 bases and J gave up 5 bases; unmatched junction bases: 3. The DNA of the CDR3 is TGTGCCAGCAGTCGGACAGGGGTATATGGCTACACCTTC. This sequence encodes CASSRTGVYGYTF.

This chain joins TRBV7-8 and TRBJ1-5; 10 nucleotides agree with TRBD1. The CDR3 is made up of 17 amino acids. CDR1 SGHVS and CDR2 FQNEAQ come from the germline V gene. V lost 0 bases and J lost 6; bases outside the gene matches: 8. CDR3: CASSLARGTGEAQPQHF. The DNA for the CDR3 is TGTGCCAGCAGCTTAGCAAGAGGGACAGGGGAGGCTCAGCCCCAGCATTTT.

The chain joins TRBV5-1 to TRBJ2-7; tentative D call: TRBD2 (6 bases). Trimming shortened V by 4 bases and J by 6 bases, and 11 bases separated the two germline ends. This CDR3 is built from 12 residues. The V gene's germline CDR1 is SGHRS and CDR2 YFSETQ. CDR3 in amino acids: CASSPGASEQYF. CDR3 coding DNA: TGCGCCAGCAGCCCGGGAGCGAGCGAGCAGTACTTC.

In its sample, this clone was seen once. This rearrangement joins TRBV7-2 to TRBJ1-2; 9 bases align to TRBD1. Germline lookup yields CDR1 SGHTA and CDR2 FQGNSA. The CDR3 has 14 residues. After removal of 6 bases from V and 6 bases from J, the junction contained 8 bases not matched to a gene. This chain's CDR3 is CASRQWTGEHGYTF. The CDR3 nucleotides read TGTGCCAGCAGACAGTGGACAGGGGAGCATGGCTACACCTTC.

The chain recombines TRBV15 with TRBJ2-1; D is ambiguous. Per germline, CDR1 LNHNV and CDR2 YYDKDF (reference sequence). V was shortened by 0 bases and J by 6 bases, with 12 bases between the two germline ends. The CDR3 runs 15 residues. For the CDR3, the DNA is TGTGCCACCAGCAGAGATAGTACCGCTCGCAATGAGCAGTTCTTC. It translates to CATSRDSTARNEQFF.

V gene TRBV4-2 combines with J gene TRBJ2-3; possible D gene TRBD2, 5 bases. The CDR3 is 16 amino acids. Per the germline V gene, CDR1 is LGHNA and CDR2 is YNFKEQ. V was pared by 1 base and J by 5 bases, with 16 bases between. DNA of the CDR3: TGTGCCAGCAGCCAAGTTACGGCAGGAGGTAGAGATACGCAGTATTTT. Translating gives CASSQVTAGGRDTQYF.

The table lists this clone with a few counts. The rearrangement links TRBV5-1 to TRBJ1-3; TRBD1 matches at 8 bases. Germline V lookup: CDR1 SGHRS, CDR2 YFSETQ. V lost 0 bases, J lost 2 bases, and 7 bases stayed unmatched. The CDR3 length is 17 residues. As DNA, the CDR3 is TGCGCCAGCAGCTTGGCCCCAACAGGGGGTACTGGAAACACCATATATTTT. Its translation is CASSLAPTGGTGNTIYF.

The chain links TRBV5-8 to TRBJ2-7; 9 bases align to TRBD1. The germline CDR1 and CDR2 sequences are SGHTS and YDEGEE. The ends lost 0 bases at V and 5 bases at J; junction bases unmatched: 9. The CDR3 has 16 amino acids. CDR3 sequence reads: CASSLGAGTGSNEQYF. Written as DNA, the CDR3 is TGTGCCAGCAGCTTGGGCGCCGGGACAGGGAGTAACGAGCAGTACTTC.

A word on this clone: Other nucleotide sequences in the sample specify the same CDR3. The rearrangement joins TRBV18 to TRBJ2-2; 9 positions agree with TRBD1. The CDR3 runs to 16 residues. V was pared by 4 bases and J by 4 bases, with 7 bases of the junction left unmatched. Per germline, CDR1 KGHSH and CDR2 LQKENI. The CDR3 region has the DNA TGTGCCAGCTCACGGCCGGGACAGGGCGCCACCGGGGAGCTGTTTTTT. Translated: CASSRPGQGATGELFF.